The clone carrying this TCR beta chain is a singleton in its sample. Its target is not known. Between the trimmed V and J ends, which lost 0 bases and 4 bases, there was a span of 14 bases. CDR3 length equals 16 residues. CDR1 is SGHDT and CDR2 is YYEEEE in the germline V gene. The sample comes from a study of OX40 agonist ivuxolimab in advanced cancers. General observations from the study: Both CD4+ and CD8+ T cell populations in blood had undergone clonal expansion by week 6 at 0.1 to 3.0 mg/kg.

Here immunoSEQ multiplex PCR was the method, and the copy in TCRdb shows in-frame clones only, minus some. This sample has just over 90,000 clones, with 85% to 95% found just once. This sequence joins TRBV5-6 and TRBJ2-1; no firm D call. The specimen comprised CD4+ or CD8+ T cells sorted from blood, sampled in a trial of the OX40 agonist ivuxolimab. This TCR derives from an adult with an advanced solid tumor such as melanoma, head and neck, liver or kidney cancer. DNA of the CDR3: TGTGCCAGCAGCTTGGAAGTGGGTGGGCCTTACAATGAGCAGTTCTTC. Translation: CASSLEVGGPYNEQFF.